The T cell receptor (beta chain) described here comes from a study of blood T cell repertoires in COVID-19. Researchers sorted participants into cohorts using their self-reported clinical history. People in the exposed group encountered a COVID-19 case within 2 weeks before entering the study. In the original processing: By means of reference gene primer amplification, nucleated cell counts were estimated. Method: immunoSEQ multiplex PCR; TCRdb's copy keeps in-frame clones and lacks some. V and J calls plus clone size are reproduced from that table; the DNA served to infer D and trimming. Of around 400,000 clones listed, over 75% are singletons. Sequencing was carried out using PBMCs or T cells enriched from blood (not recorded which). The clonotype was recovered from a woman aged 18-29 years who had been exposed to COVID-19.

As DNA, the CDR3 is TGTGCCAGCGGGGGGGTCCTCTACAATGAGCAGTTCTTC. As protein: CASGGVLYNEQFF. The chain has TRBV2 and TRBJ2-1, with 7 bases lining up with TRBD2. The CDR3 consists of 13 residues. Germline CDR1 reads SNHLY; CDR2 reads FYNNEI. V dropped 8 bases and J dropped 3; count of bases not matched to a gene: 4.